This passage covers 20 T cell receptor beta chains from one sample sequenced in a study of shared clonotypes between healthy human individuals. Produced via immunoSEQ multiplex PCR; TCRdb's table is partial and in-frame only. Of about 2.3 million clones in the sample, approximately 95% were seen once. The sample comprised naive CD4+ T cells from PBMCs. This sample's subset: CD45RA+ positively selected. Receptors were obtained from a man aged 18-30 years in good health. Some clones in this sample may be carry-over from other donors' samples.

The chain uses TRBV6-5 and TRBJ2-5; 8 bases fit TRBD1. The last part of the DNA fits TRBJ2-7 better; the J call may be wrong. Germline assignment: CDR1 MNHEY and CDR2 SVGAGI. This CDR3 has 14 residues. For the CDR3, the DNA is TGTGCCAGCAGTTACCGGGGACAGGACTACGAGCAGTACTTC. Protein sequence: CASSYRGQDYEQYF.

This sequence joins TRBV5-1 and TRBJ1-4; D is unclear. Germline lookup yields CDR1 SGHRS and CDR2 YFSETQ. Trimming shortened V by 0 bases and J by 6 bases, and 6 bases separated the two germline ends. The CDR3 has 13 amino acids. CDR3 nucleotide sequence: TGCGCCAGCAGCTTGGTCAGCTATGAAAAACTGTTTTTT. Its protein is CASSLVSYEKLFF. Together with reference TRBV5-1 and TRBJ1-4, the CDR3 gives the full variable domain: KAGVTQTPRYLIKTRGQQVTLSCSPISGHRSVSWYQQTPGQGLQFLFEYFSETQRNKGNFPGRFSGRQFSNSRSEMNVSTLELGDSALYLCASSLVSYEKLFFGSGTQLSVL.

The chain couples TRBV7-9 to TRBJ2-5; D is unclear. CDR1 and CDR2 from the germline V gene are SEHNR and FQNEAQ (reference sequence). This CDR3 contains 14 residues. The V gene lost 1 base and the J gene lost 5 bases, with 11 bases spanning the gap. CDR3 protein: CASSLEVMKETQYF. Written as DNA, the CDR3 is TGTGCCAGCAGCTTAGAAGTGATGAAGGAGACCCAGTACTTC.

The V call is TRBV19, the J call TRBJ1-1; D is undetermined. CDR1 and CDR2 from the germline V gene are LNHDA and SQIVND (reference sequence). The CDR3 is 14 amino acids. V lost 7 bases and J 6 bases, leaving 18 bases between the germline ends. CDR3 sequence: CASMRMGFGPEAFF. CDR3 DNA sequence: TGTGCCAGTATGAGGATGGGTTTTGGGCCTGAAGCTTTCTTT.

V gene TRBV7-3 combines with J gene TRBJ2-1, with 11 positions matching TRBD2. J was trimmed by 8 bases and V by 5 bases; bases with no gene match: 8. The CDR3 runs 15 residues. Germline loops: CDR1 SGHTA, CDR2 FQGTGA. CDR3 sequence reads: CASSPRLAGSDEQFF. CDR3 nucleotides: TGTGCCAGCAGCCCCCGACTAGCGGGAAGTGATGAGCAGTTCTTC. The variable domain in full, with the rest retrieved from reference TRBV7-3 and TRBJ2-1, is GAGVSQTPSNKVTEKGKYVELRCDPISGHTALYWYRQSLGQGPEFLIYFQGTGAADDSGLPNDRFFAVRPEGSVSTLKIQRTERGDSAVYLCASSPRLAGSDEQFFGPGTRLTVL.

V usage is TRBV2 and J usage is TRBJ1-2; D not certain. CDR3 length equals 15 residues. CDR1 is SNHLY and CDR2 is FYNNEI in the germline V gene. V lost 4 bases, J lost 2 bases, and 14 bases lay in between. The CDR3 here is CASSGGGAANYGYTF. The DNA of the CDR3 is TGTGCCAGCAGTGGGGGAGGAGCTGCAAACTATGGCTACACCTTC.

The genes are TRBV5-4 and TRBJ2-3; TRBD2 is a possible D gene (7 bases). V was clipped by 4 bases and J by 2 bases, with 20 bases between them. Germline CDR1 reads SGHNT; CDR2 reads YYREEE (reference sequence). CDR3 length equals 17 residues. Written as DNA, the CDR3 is TGTGCCAGCAGCACAGCCCCGTGGGAGGGGGTCACAGATACGCAGTATTTT. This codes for CASSTAPWEGVTDTQYF. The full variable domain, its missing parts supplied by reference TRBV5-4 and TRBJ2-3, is ETGVTQSPTHLIKTRGQQVTLRCSSQSGHNTVSWYQQALGQGPQFIFQYYREEENGRGNFPPRFSGLQFPNYSSELNVNALELDDSALYLCASSTAPWEGVTDTQYFGPGTRLTVL.

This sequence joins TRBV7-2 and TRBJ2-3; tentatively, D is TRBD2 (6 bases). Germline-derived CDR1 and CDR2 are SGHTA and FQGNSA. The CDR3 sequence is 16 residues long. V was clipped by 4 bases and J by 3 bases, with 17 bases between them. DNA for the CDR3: TGTGCCAGCAGCTCCCAGCCCAGGGCGGGGACAGATACGCAGTATTTT. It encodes CASSSQPRAGTDTQYF.

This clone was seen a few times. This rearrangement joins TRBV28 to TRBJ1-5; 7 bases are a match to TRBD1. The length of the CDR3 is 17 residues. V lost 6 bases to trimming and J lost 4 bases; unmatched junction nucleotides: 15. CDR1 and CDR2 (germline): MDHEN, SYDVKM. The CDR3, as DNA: TGTGCCAGCAGAGGGACAGAGGGAGTAGTGGGAAATCAGCCCCAGCATTTT. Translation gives CASRGTEGVVGNQPQHF.

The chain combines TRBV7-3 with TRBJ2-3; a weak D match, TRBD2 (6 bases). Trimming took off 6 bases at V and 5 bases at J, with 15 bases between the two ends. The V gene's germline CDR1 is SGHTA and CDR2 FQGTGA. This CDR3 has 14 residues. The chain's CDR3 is CASSLGGSVDTQYF. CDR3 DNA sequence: TGTGCCAGCAGTCTCGGGGGTAGCGTAGATACGCAGTATTTT.

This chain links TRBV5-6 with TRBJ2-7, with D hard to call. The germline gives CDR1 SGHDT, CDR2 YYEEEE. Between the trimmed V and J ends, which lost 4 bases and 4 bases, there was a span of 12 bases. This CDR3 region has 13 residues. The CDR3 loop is CASSAQIRYEQYF. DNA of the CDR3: TGTGCCAGCAGCGCCCAGATTCGTTACGAGCAGTACTTC.

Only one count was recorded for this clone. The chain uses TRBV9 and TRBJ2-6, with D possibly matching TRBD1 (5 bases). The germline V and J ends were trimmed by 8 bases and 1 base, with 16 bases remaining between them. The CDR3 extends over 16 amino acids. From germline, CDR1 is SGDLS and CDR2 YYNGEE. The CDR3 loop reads CASNRQFSSGANVLTF. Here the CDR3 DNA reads TGTGCCAGTAATAGACAGTTTAGTTCTGGGGCCAACGTCCTGACTTTC.

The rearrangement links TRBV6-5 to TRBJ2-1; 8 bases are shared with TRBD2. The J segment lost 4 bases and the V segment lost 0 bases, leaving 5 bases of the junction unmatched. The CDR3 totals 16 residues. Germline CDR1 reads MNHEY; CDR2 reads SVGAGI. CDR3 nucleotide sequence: TGTGCCAGCAGTTACTCAGGCGGGAGGACGTACAATGAGCAGTTCTTC. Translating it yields CASSYSGGRTYNEQFF.

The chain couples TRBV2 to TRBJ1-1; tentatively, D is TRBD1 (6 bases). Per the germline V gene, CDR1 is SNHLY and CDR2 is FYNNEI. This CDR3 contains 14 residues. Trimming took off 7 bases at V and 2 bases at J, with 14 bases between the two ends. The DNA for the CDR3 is TGTGCCAGCACATATGGCAGGGGTAACACTGAAGCTTTCTTT. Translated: CASTYGRGNTEAFF. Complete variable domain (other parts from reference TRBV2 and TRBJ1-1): EPEVTQTPSHQVTQMGQEVILRCVPISNHLYFYWYRQILGQKVEFLVSFYNNEISEKSEIFDDQFSVERPDGSNFTLKIRSTKLEDSAMYFCASTYGRGNTEAFFGQGTRLTVV.

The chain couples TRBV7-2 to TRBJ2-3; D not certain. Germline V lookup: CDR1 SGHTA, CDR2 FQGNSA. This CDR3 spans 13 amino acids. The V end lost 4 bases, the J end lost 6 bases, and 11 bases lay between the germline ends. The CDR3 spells CASSSPFRDTQYF. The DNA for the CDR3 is TGTGCCAGCAGCTCACCGTTCAGGGATACGCAGTATTTT.

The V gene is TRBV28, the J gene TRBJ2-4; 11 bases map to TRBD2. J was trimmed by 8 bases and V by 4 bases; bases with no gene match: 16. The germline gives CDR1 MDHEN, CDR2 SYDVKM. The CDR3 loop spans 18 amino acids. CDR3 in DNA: TGTGCCAGCAGTTCACCTCAACTAGCGGGGGCACCAAGGGACATTCAGTACTTC. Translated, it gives CASSSPQLAGAPRDIQYF. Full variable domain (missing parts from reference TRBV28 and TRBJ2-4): DVKVTQSSRYLVKRTGEKVFLECVQDMDHENMFWYRQDPGLGLRLIYFSYDVKMKEKGDIPEGYSVSREKKERFSLILESASTNQTSMYLCASSSPQLAGAPRDIQYFGAGTRLSVL.

As DNA, the CDR3 is TGTGCCAGCAGAGGAGCTAGCGGGCACCTCTCCTACGAGCAGTACTTC. It translates to CASRGASGHLSYEQYF. The rearrangement links TRBV27 to TRBJ2-7, with TRBD2 identical over 8 bases. This CDR3 has 16 amino acids. Germline trimming cut 6 bases from V and 0 bases from J; bases unmatched to any gene: 10. CDR1 MNHEY and CDR2 SMNVEV come from the germline V gene (reference sequence).

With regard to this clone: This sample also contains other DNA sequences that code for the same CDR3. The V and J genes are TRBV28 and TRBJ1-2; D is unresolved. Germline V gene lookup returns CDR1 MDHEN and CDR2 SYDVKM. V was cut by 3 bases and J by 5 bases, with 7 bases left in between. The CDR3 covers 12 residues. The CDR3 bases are TGTGCCAGCAGTTTGAGACTTTATGGCTACACCTTC. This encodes CASSLRLYGYTF.

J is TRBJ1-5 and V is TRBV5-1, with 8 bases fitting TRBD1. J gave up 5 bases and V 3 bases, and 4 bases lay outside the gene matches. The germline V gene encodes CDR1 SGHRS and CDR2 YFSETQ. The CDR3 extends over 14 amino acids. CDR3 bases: TGCGCCAGCAGCTATACAGGGGGGGATCAGCCCCAGCATTTT. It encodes CASSYTGGDQPQHF.

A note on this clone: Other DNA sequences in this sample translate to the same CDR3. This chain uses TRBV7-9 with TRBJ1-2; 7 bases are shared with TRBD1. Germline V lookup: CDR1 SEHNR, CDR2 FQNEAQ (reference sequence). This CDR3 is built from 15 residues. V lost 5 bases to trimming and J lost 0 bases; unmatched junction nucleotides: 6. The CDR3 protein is CASSLVDRANYGYTF. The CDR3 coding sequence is TGTGCCAGCAGCCTCGTTGACAGGGCTAACTATGGCTACACCTTC.